The 29 T cell receptor beta chains in this list originate from one sample, sequenced in a study of T cells after yellow fever vaccination. Each CDR3 protein gets one entry after TCRdb re-called the 5' RACE reads with MiXCR. The sample lists about 320,000 distinct CDR3 sequences, roughly a tenth occurring once. Sequenced here: CD4+ T cells sorted from PBMCs, sampled 45 days after the yellow fever booster vaccination. These receptors came from a man aged 18 to 29 who received the YFV17D yellow fever vaccine.

The V and J genes are TRBV15 and TRBJ2-1, with 10 bases that match TRBD1. Germline CDR1 reads LNHNV; CDR2 reads YYDKDF (reference sequence). V was pared by 6 bases and J by 6 bases, with 8 bases of the junction left unmatched. The CDR3 has 15 amino acids. The CDR3 protein is CATRRRDRGSNEQFF. CDR3 DNA: TGTGCCACCAGGCGCCGGGACAGGGGATCCAATGAGCAGTTCTTC.

The rearrangement links TRBV24-1 to TRBJ2-3, with D unclear. V was trimmed by 7 bases and J by 0 bases, leaving 10 bases between them. The germline gives CDR1 KGHDR, CDR2 SFDVKD. The CDR3 has 14 amino acids. The CDR3 spells CATSNGMSTDTQYF. CDR3 nucleotides: TGTGCCACCAGCAACGGAATGAGCACAGATACGCAGTATTTT.

This clonotype was counted between two and nine times. The rearrangement uses TRBV20-1 and TRBJ2-5; D gene ambiguous. V was cut by 6 bases and J by 5 bases, with 19 bases left in between. Germline V gene sequence: CDR1 DFQATT, CDR2 SNEGSKA (reference sequence). The CDR3 is 14 residues long. CDR3 coding DNA: TGCAGTGCACCCATAGCTTACGGGTCGGAGACCCAGTACTTC. Protein sequence: CSAPIAYGSETQYF.

Remarks on this clonotype: This may come from a read error, since a much larger clone is one base off. The genes are TRBV20-1 and TRBJ2-6; 7 nucleotides align to TRBD1. The CDR3 contains 14 residues. Germline trimming cut 3 bases from V and 1 base from J; bases unmatched to any gene: 0. Per germline, CDR1 DFQATT and CDR2 SNEGSKA (reference sequence). This CDR3 is CSARTGSGANVLTF. The CDR3 DNA sequence: TGCAGTGCTAGGACAGGGTCTGGGGCCAACGTCCTGACTTTC.

This clonotype has just a few counts. CDR3 DNA sequence: TGTGCCAGCAGCCAAGATTACCGGACAGGCCTCACCGGGGAGCTGTTTTTT. Translation: CASSQDYRTGLTGELFF. The rearrangement links TRBV4-2 to TRBJ2-2, with 7 positions matching TRBD1. This CDR3 region has 17 residues. CDR1 LGHNA and CDR2 YNFKEQ come from the germline V gene. Trimming took 0 bases from V and 4 from J; bases not matched to a gene: 8.

The chain has TRBV2 and TRBJ2-5; tentative D call: TRBD1 (5 bases). V lost 2 bases and J 1 base, leaving 8 bases between the germline ends. CDR3 length: 14 residues. Per germline, CDR1 SNHLY and CDR2 FYNNEI. In nucleotides, the CDR3 is TGTGCCAGCAGTGAATGGGGCAGCCAAGAGACCCAGTACTTC. Protein: CASSEWGSQETQYF. Filled out from reference TRBV2 and TRBJ2-5, the complete variable domain reads EPEVTQTPSHQVTQMGQEVILRCVPISNHLYFYWYRQILGQKVEFLVSFYNNEISEKSEIFDDQFSVERPDGSNFTLKIRSTKLEDSAMYFCASSEWGSQETQYFGPGTRLLVL.

This clonotype showed up just a few times. V gene TRBV2 combines with J gene TRBJ2-5; 7 bases agree with TRBD1. The V and J ends lost 1 base and 5 bases, in that order; junction bases with no gene match: 16. This CDR3 spans 18 amino acids. The germline V gene encodes CDR1 SNHLY and CDR2 FYNNEI. CDR3 DNA: TGTGCCAGCAGTGAAGGCGGTGGAGGATACAGGGGCGGGGAGACCCAGTACTTC. As protein: CASSEGGGGYRGGETQYF.

This chain uses TRBV6-2 or TRBV6-3 with TRBJ1-1, with D possibly matching TRBD1 (5 bases). The CDR3 runs 15 residues. Trimming left V 2 bases short and J 1 base short, with 11 bases between. Per the germline V gene, CDR1 is MNHEY and CDR2 is SVGEGT. The CDR3, as DNA: TGTGCCAGCAGTTACCCGGGACGGGAGAACACTGAAGCTTTCTTT. Residues: CASSYPGRENTEAFF.

This clonotype was detected a few times. The chain combines TRBV6-5 with TRBJ1-3; D call uncertain. Trimming removed 5 bases from V and 0 bases from J, with 11 bases in between. The V gene's germline CDR1 is MNHEY and CDR2 SVGAGI. CDR3 length: 15 amino acids. CDR3 region: CASSVQASSGNTIYF. The CDR3 nucleotides read TGTGCCAGCAGTGTTCAGGCGAGCTCTGGAAACACCATATATTTT.

This chain's CDR3 is CASGGQVYNEQFF. The CDR3 DNA sequence: TGTGCCAGCGGAGGACAGGTATACAATGAGCAGTTCTTC. The V and J genes are TRBV12-3 or TRBV12-4 and TRBJ2-1, with TRBD1 identical over 7 bases. Losses at the gene ends were 8 bases for V and 4 bases for J; bases not matched to a gene: 5. The CDR3 is 13 amino acids.

This clonotype came up a few times. The V call is TRBV4-1, the J call TRBJ2-5; 7 bases fit TRBD1. V lost 6 bases to trimming and J lost 5 bases; unmatched junction nucleotides: 9. Germline V lookup: CDR1 MGHRA, CDR2 YSYEKL. CDR3 size: 14 residues. The CDR3 sequence is CASRTRDSGETQYF. The DNA of the CDR3 is TGCGCCAGCAGAACCCGGGACAGTGGGGAGACCCAGTACTTC.

This clonotype was seen only a few times. The V and J genes are TRBV6-1 and TRBJ1-2; D is possibly TRBD1 (6 bases). Trimming removed 4 bases from V and 3 bases from J, with 15 bases in between. The CDR3 sequence is 15 residues long. From germline, CDR1 is MNHNS and CDR2 SASEGT. In DNA, the CDR3 is TGTGCCAGCAGTGCAGGGGAACAGCGCCACTATGGCTACACCTTC. Residues: CASSAGEQRHYGYTF.

V usage is TRBV11-2 and J usage is TRBJ2-5; 9 nucleotides match TRBD1. The CDR3 sequence is 16 residues long. J gave up 5 bases and V 6 bases, and 13 bases lay outside the gene matches. Germline CDR1 and CDR2: SGHAT and FQNNGV. This CDR3 is CASRAPGQGSPETQYF. The CDR3 DNA sequence: TGTGCCAGCAGGGCTCCAGGACAGGGGTCGCCGGAGACCCAGTACTTC.

This clonotype was counted only a few times. V is TRBV18 and J is TRBJ1-5, with D possibly being TRBD1 (6 bases). The CDR3 extends over 15 amino acids. Deletions cut 3 bases from V and 2 bases from J, with 11 bases between. Germline assignment: CDR1 KGHSH and CDR2 LQKENI. CDR3 sequence reads: CASSPGHNGNQPQHF. For the CDR3, the DNA is TGTGCCAGCTCACCGGGACATAATGGCAATCAGCCCCAGCATTTT.

This clonotype was recorded at least ten times. This chain joins TRBV7-2 and TRBJ2-3; 11 bases align to TRBD2. In germline, CDR1 is SGHTA, CDR2 FQGNSA. With 3 bases clipped from V and 5 bases from J, the junction kept 7 bases outside the gene matches. This CDR3 region has 16 residues. In nucleotides, the CDR3 is TGTGCCAGCAGCTTGCACCGACTAGCGGGGCAAGATACGCAGTATTTT. Translated, it gives CASSLHRLAGQDTQYF.

This rearrangement joins TRBV4-3 to TRBJ2-3, with 8 bases aligning to TRBD2. Germline V gives CDR1 LGHNA, CDR2 YSLEER. The V and J ends lost 0 bases and 2 bases, in that order; junction bases with no gene match: 4. The length of the CDR3 is 16 residues. The CDR3 DNA reads TGCGCCAGCAGCCAAGAACTAGCGGACTACACAGATACGCAGTATTTT. Translation gives CASSQELADYTDTQYF.

Comment on this clonotype: One end of the junction is discordant with germline, which a read error may explain. The V gene is TRBV5-1, the J gene TRBJ2-5; 8 nucleotides align to TRBD2. The CDR3 has 16 residues. Germline V lookup: CDR1 SGHRS, CDR2 YFSETQ. The chain's CDR3 is CASSPILGGARETHYF. CDR3 coding DNA: TGCGCCAGCAGCCCGATCCTCGGGGGGGCGAGAGAGACCCATTACTTC.

This clonotype was counted a few times. The chain carries TRBV6-6 and TRBJ2-5; D is unclear. V was cut by 0 bases and J by 7 bases, with 15 bases left in between. The CDR3 covers 15 residues. Germline CDR1 reads MNHNY; CDR2 reads SVGAGI (reference sequence). The CDR3 is CASSYSGTWLGTQYF. CDR3 in DNA: TGTGCCAGCAGTTACTCGGGCACCTGGCTAGGGACCCAGTACTTC.

At least ten counts were recorded for this clonotype. This rearrangement joins TRBV15 to TRBJ2-5, with 8 bases identical to TRBD1. This CDR3 comprises 13 residues. J gave up 7 bases and V 4 bases, and 5 bases lay outside the gene matches. Germline V gives CDR1 LNHNV, CDR2 YYDKDF (reference sequence). The CDR3 sequence is CATSTDRETTQYF. As DNA, the CDR3 is TGTGCCACCAGCACGGACAGGGAAACGACCCAGTACTTC.

This clonotype has just a few counts. This chain connects TRBV10-3 to TRBJ1-1; unclear D gene. Germline CDR1 is ENHRY and CDR2 is SYGVKD. The CDR3 contains 12 residues. V was pared by 3 bases and J by 1 base, with 3 bases between. The CDR3 DNA is TGTGCCATCAGTGAACCGAACACTGAAGCTTTCTTT. It codes for CAISEPNTEAFF.

This clonotype was observed a few times. The CDR3 DNA reads TGTGCCAGCGTCCTTACAGGGACAGGAAACATTCAGTACTTC. Translation gives CASVLTGTGNIQYF. The V and J genes are TRBV7-2 and TRBJ2-4; TRBD1 matches at 8 bases. The CDR3 runs 14 residues. V trimming: 8 bases; J trimming: 6 bases; junction bases outside the gene matches: 9. Looked up from germline, CDR1 is SGHTA and CDR2 is FQGNSA.

This clonotype was found a few times. V usage is TRBV9 and J usage is TRBJ2-7; 11 positions agree with TRBD2. Germline V gene sequence: CDR1 SGDLS, CDR2 YYNGEE. V trimming: 2 bases; J trimming: 7 bases; junction bases outside the gene matches: 11. There are 16 residues in the CDR3. The CDR3 region is CASSVLAGGILREQYF. In DNA, the CDR3 is TGTGCCAGCAGCGTCTTAGCGGGGGGGATCCTACGGGAGCAGTACTTC.

This clonotype has only a few counts. The chain's CDR3 is CASRLTGPSSYNEQFF. In DNA, the CDR3 is TGTGCCAGCAGACTGACAGGACCGAGCTCCTACAATGAGCAGTTCTTC. The chain combines TRBV27 with TRBJ2-1, with TRBD1 as a possible D gene (6 bases). V lost 6 bases and J lost 0, with 15 bases in between. CDR1 and CDR2 from the germline V gene are MNHEY and SMNVEV (reference sequence). This CDR3 is 16 amino acids long.

The rearrangement joins TRBV5-4 to TRBJ2-4, with 10 positions matching TRBD1. The DNA end is more similar to TRBJ2-7, so the J call may be wrong. CDR1 SGHNT and CDR2 YYREEE come from the germline V gene (reference sequence). The CDR3 totals 16 residues. DNA for the CDR3: TGTGCCAGCAGCCTGCCCCCCGGGACAGGGGATCTCGAGCAGTACTTC. Protein sequence: CASSLPPGTGDLEQYF.

This clonotype was detected many times. This rearrangement joins TRBV6-5 to TRBJ1-2; 9 bases are shared with TRBD1. The V segment lost 2 bases and the J segment 4 bases; nucleotides outside the gene matches: 5. The CDR3 sequence is 15 residues long. Germline lookup yields CDR1 MNHEY and CDR2 SVGAGI. The CDR3 DNA reads as TGTGCCAGCAGTTACAAGGGACAGGGAGTCTATGGCTACACCTTC. As protein: CASSYKGQGVYGYTF.

This clonotype was counted only a few times. V usage is TRBV2 and J usage is TRBJ1-6, with 9 bases identical to TRBD1. The CDR3 has 14 amino acids. Germline V gene lookup returns CDR1 SNHLY and CDR2 FYNNEI. The V and J ends lost 7 bases and 5 bases, in that order; junction bases with no gene match: 3. CDR3 DNA sequence: TGTGCCAGCACCGGGACAGGGAATAATTCACCCCTCCACTTT. Encoded protein: CASTGTGNNSPLHF.

This chain joins TRBV18 and TRBJ1-4; tentative D call: TRBD1 (6 bases). The V end was cut by 8 bases, the J end by 0 bases, with 10 bases between. From germline, CDR1 is KGHSH and CDR2 LQKENI. This CDR3 has 14 amino acids. CDR3 in amino acids: CASRGQSTNEKLFF. The CDR3 region has the DNA TGTGCCAGCCGCGGACAGTCAACTAATGAAAAACTGTTTTTT.

This chain uses TRBV27 with TRBJ2-3, with D tentatively TRBD2 (6 bases). Germline V lookup: CDR1 MNHEY, CDR2 SMNVEV (reference sequence). V lost 4 bases, J lost 1 base, and 15 bases lay in between. The CDR3 has 16 residues. DNA for the CDR3: TGTGCCAGCAGTTCCAGACTAGGAAGGGGCACAGATACGCAGTATTTT. Amino acid sequence: CASSSRLGRGTDTQYF.

This clonotype was counted only a few times. The chain joins TRBV29-1 to TRBJ2-7; 7 nucleotides agree with TRBD1. Trimming took 3 bases from V and 0 from J; bases not matched to a gene: 2. CDR1 is SQVTM and CDR2 is ANQGSEA in the germline V gene. This CDR3 is 13 amino acids long. This chain's CDR3 is CSVDRGNSYEQYF. The CDR3 nucleotides are TGCAGCGTTGACAGGGGGAACTCCTACGAGCAGTACTTC.